Presented here are 20 T cell receptor beta chains from one specimen sequenced in a study of T cell repertoires in cytomegalovirus infection. MiXCR was run by TCRdb on the reads, yielding one entry per CDR3 protein. The table includes around 530,000 distinct CDR3 sequences, roughly 29% detected once. The source material was PBMCs. The receptors derive from a human donor in good health (CMV status not recorded). Some clones in this sample may be carry-over from other donors' samples.

The V call is TRBV2, the J call TRBJ1-1, with 8 bases matching TRBD1. V trimming: 7 bases; J trimming: 6 bases; junction bases outside the gene matches: 10. Germline CDR1 and CDR2: SNHLY and FYNNEI. CDR3 length: 14 amino acids. CDR3 bases: TGTGCCAGCAACCAGGGGGCCCCGGTAGCTGAAGCTTTCTTT. This codes for CASNQGAPVAEAFF.

V and J are TRBV7-9 and TRBJ2-5, with 8 bases identical to TRBD2. There are 16 residues in the CDR3. The V and J ends lost 3 bases and 2 bases, in that order; junction bases with no gene match: 8. Germline CDR1 is SEHNR and CDR2 is FQNEAQ (reference sequence). The CDR3 coding sequence is TGTGCCAGCAGCTTGGGACTAGGGGTCGGGCAAGAGACCCAGTACTTC. It specifies CASSLGLGVGQETQYF.

The V and J genes are TRBV7-2 and TRBJ2-2, with unresolved D. Looked up from germline, CDR1 is SGHTA and CDR2 is FQGNSA. Trimming took off 5 bases at V and 0 bases at J, with 13 bases between the two ends. The CDR3 has 16 amino acids. CDR3 region: CASSPYTSANTGELFF. The CDR3, as DNA: TGTGCCAGCAGCCCCTACACCTCCGCGAACACCGGGGAGCTGTTTTTT.

The V and J genes are TRBV6-1 and TRBJ2-1; 12 nucleotides align to TRBD2. This CDR3 has 17 residues. Germline V gene lookup returns CDR1 MNHNS and CDR2 SASEGT. V shed 4 bases and J 2 bases; nucleotides not matched to a gene: 6. DNA for the CDR3: TGTGCCAGCAGTGCATCGGGACTAGCGGGTACCTACAATGAGCAGTTCTTC. It is translated as CASSASGLAGTYNEQFF.

This clonotype was seen ten or more times. A junction boundary mismatches the germline segment, possibly from a read error. The chain is built from TRBV6-5 and TRBJ2-5; D may match TRBD1 or TRBD2 (5 bases each). The CDR3 runs to 13 residues. Per germline, CDR1 MNHEY and CDR2 SVGAGI. Written as DNA, the CDR3 is TGTGCCAGCAGTTACTCGAGCAGGGAGCCGGTGGACTTC. Encoded protein: CASSYSSREPVDF.

The chain is built from TRBV19 and TRBJ1-1; no firm D call. Germline values: CDR1 LNHDA, CDR2 SQIVND (reference sequence). The germline V and J ends were trimmed by 7 bases and 7 bases, with 22 bases remaining between them. CDR3 length: 15 residues. CDR3 in amino acids: CASTPLLVNGDEAFF. CDR3 nucleotide sequence: TGTGCCAGTACCCCGCTCCTAGTTAATGGGGATGAAGCTTTCTTT.

This clonotype was seen a few times. The V and J genes are TRBV19 and TRBJ1-4; the match to TRBD1 covers 9 bases. CDR1 is LNHDA and CDR2 is SQIVND in the germline V gene (reference sequence). Unmatched junction bases numbered 7, after V lost 7 bases and J lost 7 bases. The CDR3 is made up of 14 amino acids. The CDR3 nucleotides read TGTGCCAGTATCGAGACAGGGGGATCTGAAAAACTGTTTTTT. Its protein is CASIETGGSEKLFF. The complete variable domain, with remaining parts taken from reference TRBV19 and TRBJ1-4, reads DGGITQSPKYLFRKEGQNVTLSCEQNLNHDAMYWYRQDPGQGLRLIYYSQIVNDFQKGDIAEGYSVSREKKESFPLTVTSAQKNPTAFYLCASIETGGSEKLFFGSGTQLSVL.

This clonotype has just a few counts. V gene TRBV11-2 combines with J gene TRBJ2-3; D is uncertain. Deletions cut 6 bases from V and 0 bases from J, with 16 bases between. Germline values: CDR1 SGHAT, CDR2 FQNNGV. This CDR3 comprises 16 residues. The DNA for the CDR3 is TGTGCCAGCAGTTTAATAATGAGGTCTAGCACAGATACGCAGTATTTT. Amino acids: CASSLIMRSSTDTQYF.

This clonotype was seen at least ten times. The V call is TRBV6-2 or TRBV6-3, the J call TRBJ2-2; 7 bases map to TRBD2. Germline CDR1 is MNHEY and CDR2 is SVGEGT. The CDR3 totals 19 residues. V gave up 0 bases and J gave up 3 bases; unmatched junction bases: 13. DNA of the CDR3: TGTGCCAGCAGTTACTCCCTGGCCCAAGCGGGAAGCGACACCGGGGAGCTGTTTTTT. It codes for CASSYSLAQAGSDTGELFF.

This clonotype showed up many times. The chain uses TRBV7-9 and TRBJ1-5; perhaps TRBD1 as D (5 bases). Looked up from germline, CDR1 is SEHNR and CDR2 is FQNEAQ (reference sequence). The CDR3 is 14 residues long. Trimming cost V 6 bases and J 4 bases, with 13 bases left between them. The CDR3 DNA follows: TGTGCCAGCAGTCGGGGGGAGTGGAATCAGCCCCAGCATTTT. Translating gives CASSRGEWNQPQHF.

This clonotype has a count of ten or more. The chain combines TRBV6-2 or TRBV6-3 with TRBJ1-5; 7 positions match TRBD1. This CDR3 contains 15 residues. V shed 4 bases, J shed 6 bases, and the junction held 9 bases outside the gene matches. Germline loops: CDR1 MNHEY, CDR2 SVGEGT. CDR3 sequence (DNA): TGTGCCAGCAGTTCGACAGGGACGGGAAGTCAGCCCCAGCATTTT. It is translated as CASSSTGTGSQPQHF.

J is TRBJ1-2 and V is TRBV9, with D hard to call. The germline V and J ends were trimmed by 6 bases and 2 bases, with 11 bases remaining between them. CDR3 size: 13 residues. In germline, CDR1 is SGDLS, CDR2 YYNGEE. The DNA of the CDR3 is TGTGCCAGCAAGACGGACGCGAACTATGGCTACACCTTC. Its protein is CASKTDANYGYTF.

The chain has TRBV14 and TRBJ2-7; the D gene could be TRBD1 or TRBD2 (5 bases each). The CDR3 spans 13 residues. Germline V CDR1 and CDR2: SGHDN, FVKESK. The V end was cut by 2 bases, the J end by 6 bases, with 11 bases between. The CDR3 loop reads CASSQTGTFEQYF. For the CDR3, the DNA is TGTGCCAGCAGCCAAACCGGGACCTTCGAGCAGTACTTC.

The table lists this clonotype with a few counts. The V and J genes are TRBV28 and TRBJ2-7; 9 nucleotides match TRBD1. The CDR3 has 15 residues. Trimming removed 6 bases from V and 1 base from J; junction bases left unmatched: 7. Germline-derived CDR1 and CDR2 are MDHEN and SYDVKM. The CDR3 region is CASSPTGGPSYEQYV. DNA for the CDR3: TGTGCCAGCAGCCCGACAGGGGGGCCATCCTACGAGCAGTACGTC.

V and J are TRBV6-5 and TRBJ1-5, with unresolved D. Germline V lookup: CDR1 MNHEY, CDR2 SVGAGI. V lost 5 bases, J lost 2 bases, and 13 bases lay in between. There are 15 residues in the CDR3. DNA for the CDR3: TGTGCCAGCAGTCCCAGTCGCGATGGCAATCAGCCCCAGCATTTT. Encoded protein: CASSPSRDGNQPQHF.

There are many counts of this clonotype. The V call is TRBV7-2, the J call TRBJ1-1, with TRBD1 matching over 7 bases. Germline CDR1 reads SGHTA; CDR2 reads FQGNSA. The V segment lost 6 bases and the J segment 5 bases; nucleotides outside the gene matches: 12. The CDR3 consists of 15 residues. CDR3 sequence reads: CASSAMEGARTEAFF. The CDR3 nucleotides are TGTGCCAGCAGTGCTATGGAGGGGGCAAGGACTGAAGCTTTCTTT.

This clonotype was observed at least ten times. The chain joins TRBV7-8 to TRBJ2-1, with D tentatively TRBD1 (7 bases). V was pared by 0 bases and J by 6 bases, with 21 bases between. This CDR3 comprises 18 residues. Germline values: CDR1 SGHVS, CDR2 FQNEAQ. The CDR3 spells CASSLAGRQGRGFNEQFF. Here the CDR3 DNA reads TGTGCCAGCAGCTTAGCCGGGAGACAGGGACGAGGGTTCAATGAGCAGTTCTTC.

The chain is built from TRBV4-1 and TRBJ1-2; D is unclear. The CDR3 runs 15 residues. V lost 4 bases to trimming and J lost 6 bases, with 18 bases between them. CDR1 and CDR2 from the germline V gene are MGHRA and YSYEKL. This CDR3 reads CASSPTREPRHGYTF. In DNA form, the CDR3 reads TGCGCCAGCAGCCCGACAAGGGAGCCTCGGCATGGCTACACCTTC.

This clonotype was picked up many times. J is TRBJ2-7 and V is TRBV30; TRBD1 matches 10 bases. The CDR3 has 14 amino acids. V lost 1 base and J lost 2; bases outside the gene matches: 2. Germline values: CDR1 GTSNPN, CDR2 SVGIG (reference sequence). The CDR3: CAWSAGTGAYEQYV. The CDR3 nucleotides are TGTGCCTGGAGTGCCGGGACAGGGGCCTACGAGCAGTACGTC.

This clonotype showed up many times. The gene calls are TRBV20-1 and TRBJ2-2; D might be TRBD2 (5 bases). Germline CDR1 and CDR2: DFQATT and SNEGSKA (reference sequence). The CDR3 contains 13 residues. Trimming stripped 2 bases from V and 8 bases from J, with 12 bases between. CDR3 residues: CSARIPGIGELFF. As DNA, the CDR3 is TGCAGTGCTAGAATCCCGGGGATTGGGGAGCTGTTTTTT.